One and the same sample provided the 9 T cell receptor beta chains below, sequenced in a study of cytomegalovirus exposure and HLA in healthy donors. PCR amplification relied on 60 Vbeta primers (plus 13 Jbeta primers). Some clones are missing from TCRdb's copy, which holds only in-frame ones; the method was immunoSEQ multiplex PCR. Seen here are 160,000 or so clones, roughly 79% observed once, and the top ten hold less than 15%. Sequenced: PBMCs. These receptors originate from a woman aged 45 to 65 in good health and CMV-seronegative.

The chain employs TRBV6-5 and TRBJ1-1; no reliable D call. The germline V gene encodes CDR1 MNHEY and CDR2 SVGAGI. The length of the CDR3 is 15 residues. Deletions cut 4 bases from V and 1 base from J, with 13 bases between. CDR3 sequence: CASSFSWSGNTEAFF. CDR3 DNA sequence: TGTGCCAGCAGTTTCTCCTGGAGTGGGAACACTGAAGCTTTCTTT.

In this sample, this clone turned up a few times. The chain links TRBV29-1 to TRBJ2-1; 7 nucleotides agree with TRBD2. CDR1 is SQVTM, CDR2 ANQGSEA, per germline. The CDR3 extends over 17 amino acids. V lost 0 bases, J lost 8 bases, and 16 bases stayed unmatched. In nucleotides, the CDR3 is TGCAGCGTTGAAGATCGGAGAGGCGGGGGAGGATGGCATGAGCAGTTCTTC. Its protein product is CSVEDRRGGGGWHEQFF.

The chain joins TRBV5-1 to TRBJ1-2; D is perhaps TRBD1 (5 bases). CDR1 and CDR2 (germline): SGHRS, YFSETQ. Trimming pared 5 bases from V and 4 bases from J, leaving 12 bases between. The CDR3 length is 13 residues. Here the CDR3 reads CASRSEGPYGYTF. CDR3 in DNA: TGCGCCAGCAGGTCGGAGGGACCCTATGGCTACACCTTC.

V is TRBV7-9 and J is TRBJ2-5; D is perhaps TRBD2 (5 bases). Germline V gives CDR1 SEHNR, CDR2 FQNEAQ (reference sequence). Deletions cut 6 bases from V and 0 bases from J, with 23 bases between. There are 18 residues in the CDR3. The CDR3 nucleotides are TGTGCCAGCAGATATGGCCGAATAGACCTAGCCCACCAAGAGACCCAGTACTTC. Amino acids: CASRYGRIDLAHQETQYF.

This CDR3 is CASSQEFAGGTYNEQFF. The DNA of the CDR3 is TGTGCCAGCAGCCAAGAATTCGCGGGCGGAACCTACAATGAGCAGTTCTTC. The chain employs TRBV4-2 and TRBJ2-1; the D gene is possibly TRBD2 (5 bases). The V gene lost 0 bases and the J gene lost 2 bases, with 14 bases spanning the gap. This CDR3 has 17 amino acids. Germline V lookup: CDR1 LGHNA, CDR2 YNFKEQ.

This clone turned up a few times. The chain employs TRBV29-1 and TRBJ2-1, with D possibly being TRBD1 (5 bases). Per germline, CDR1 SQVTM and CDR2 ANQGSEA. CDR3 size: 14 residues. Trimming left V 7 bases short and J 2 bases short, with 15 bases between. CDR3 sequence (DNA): TGCAGCGGGATCGCCTCGGACACCTACAATGAGCAGTTCTTC. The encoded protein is CSGIASDTYNEQFF.

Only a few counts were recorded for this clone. CDR3 sequence reads: CASTEAYTEAFF. The CDR3 coding sequence is TGTGCCAGCACTGAGGCTTACACTGAAGCTTTCTTT. The gene calls are TRBV6-1 and TRBJ1-1; no clear D gene. The CDR3 spans 12 residues. The V gene lost 7 bases and the J gene lost 3 bases, with 9 bases spanning the gap. CDR1 and CDR2 (germline): MNHNS, SASEGT.

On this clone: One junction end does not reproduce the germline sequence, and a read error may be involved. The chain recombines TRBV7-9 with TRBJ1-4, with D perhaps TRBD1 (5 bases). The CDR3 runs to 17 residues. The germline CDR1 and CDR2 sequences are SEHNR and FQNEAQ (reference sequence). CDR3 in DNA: TGTTCCAGCAGCTTAGTCCTTTACGGGGGGACTAATGAAAAACTGTTTTTT. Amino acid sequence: CSSSLVLYGGTNEKLFF.

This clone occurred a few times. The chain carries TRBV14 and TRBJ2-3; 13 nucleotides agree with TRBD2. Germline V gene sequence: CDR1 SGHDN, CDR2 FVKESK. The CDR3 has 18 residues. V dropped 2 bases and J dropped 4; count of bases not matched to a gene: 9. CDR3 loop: CASSQRLLAGGPADTQYF. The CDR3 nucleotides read TGTGCCAGCAGCCAACGCCTACTAGCGGGAGGGCCAGCAGATACGCAGTATTTT.